This passage covers 9 T cell receptor beta chains from one sample sequenced in a study of T cells in Graves' hyperthyroidism and ophthalmopathy. Amplified TCR beta CDR3 regions came from RNA transcripts. A first-round RT-PCR of the TCR CDR3 used the HTBI primer set. TCRdb recomputed calls from the multiplex PCR reads with MiXCR, one row per CDR3 protein. The profile shows 380,000 or so distinct CDR3 sequences, approximately 12% of them singletons. Sequenced input: blood. Receptors originate from a man aged 25 to 40 with Graves' hyperthyroidism that later progressed to Graves' ophthalmopathy.

This clonotype was seen a few times. The chain links TRBV15 to TRBJ2-7, with D tentatively TRBD1 or TRBD2 (6 bases each). The CDR3 is 15 residues long. The germline gives CDR1 LNHNV, CDR2 YYDKDF (reference sequence). The V end lost 5 bases, the J end lost 6 bases, and 20 bases lay between the germline ends. CDR3 sequence (DNA): TGTGCCACCAGCGCCCCAACTAGGGGGGAAAGCGAGCAGTACTTC. Its translation is CATSAPTRGESEQYF.

Many counts were recorded for this clonotype. The J gene is TRBJ2-3, the V gene TRBV27, with D possibly being TRBD2 (5 bases). The CDR3 consists of 16 residues. Germline V gene sequence: CDR1 MNHEY, CDR2 SMNVEV (reference sequence). Deletions cut 4 bases from V and 0 bases from J, with 14 bases between. In DNA, the CDR3 is TGTGCCAGCAGTTCCCCTACGGGAAGCAGCACAGATACGCAGTATTTT. The encoded protein is CASSSPTGSSTDTQYF.

The gene calls are TRBV28 and TRBJ2-5, with 7 bases aligning to TRBD1. The CDR3 has 15 residues. Germline V gene lookup returns CDR1 MDHEN and CDR2 SYDVKM. Trimming at V came to 5 bases and at J to 5 bases, leaving 11 bases not matched to a gene. The DNA of the CDR3 is TGTGCCAGCAGTCCCCACAGGGGTTATAAGGAGACCCAGTACTTC. This sequence encodes CASSPHRGYKETQYF.

This clonotype appeared a few times. The chain combines TRBV27 with TRBJ2-2, with D tentatively TRBD1 (7 bases). The germline V and J ends were trimmed by 8 bases and 2 bases, with 15 bases remaining between them. This CDR3 comprises 15 residues. In germline, CDR1 is MNHEY, CDR2 SMNVEV (reference sequence). Here the CDR3 DNA reads TGTGCCAGCTCCGACAGGGAGGCCAACACCGGGGAGCTGTTTTTT. Its translation is CASSDREANTGELFF.

This clonotype appeared a few times. The gene calls are TRBV4-1 and TRBJ1-6; D unresolved. Per the germline V gene, CDR1 is MGHRA and CDR2 is YSYEKL. V was clipped by 0 bases and J by 7 bases, with 10 bases between them. The CDR3 is 15 residues long. CDR3 DNA: TGCGCCAGCAGCCAAGACAACATTAGGAATTCACCCCTCCACTTT. This sequence encodes CASSQDNIRNSPLHF.

The chain links TRBV3-1 to TRBJ1-3; D possibly corresponds to TRBD1 (5 bases). CDR1 is LGHDT and CDR2 is YNNKEL in the germline V gene (reference sequence). The CDR3 length is 14 residues. The V end was cut by 4 bases, the J end by 3 bases, with 10 bases between. In DNA, the CDR3 is TGTGCCAGCAGCCCTCAAGGGGTTGGAAACACCATATATTTT. Amino acids: CASSPQGVGNTIYF.

This clonotype was detected many times. The chain uses TRBV5-1 and TRBJ2-1, with 7 bases identical to TRBD1. CDR1 is SGHRS, CDR2 YFSETQ, per germline. The V and J ends lost 4 bases and 7 bases, in that order; junction bases with no gene match: 11. The CDR3 runs 15 residues. CDR3 sequence reads: CASSTLTGRLNEQFF. DNA of the CDR3: TGCGCCAGCAGCACACTGACAGGGAGACTAAATGAGCAGTTCTTC.

There are a few counts of this clonotype. This chain uses TRBV9 with TRBJ1-4; no clear D. The germline gives CDR1 SGDLS, CDR2 YYNGEE. With 1 base removed from V and 0 bases from J, the gap between germline ends came to 13 bases. The CDR3 has 17 amino acids. The CDR3 loop reads CASSVYPSVATNEKLFF. The CDR3 region has the DNA TGTGCCAGCAGCGTATACCCCAGCGTTGCAACTAATGAAAAACTGTTTTTT.

In its sample, this clonotype was seen many times. J is TRBJ1-2 and V is TRBV6-6; no clear D gene. V was shortened by 2 bases and J by 6 bases, with 13 bases between the two germline ends. There are 14 residues in the CDR3. Germline assignment: CDR1 MNHNY and CDR2 SVGAGI (reference sequence). CDR3 bases: TGTGCCAGCAGTTACCATTCGGGTTCAGATGGCTACACCTTC. Translation: CASSYHSGSDGYTF.